A single sample is the source of the 24 T cell receptor beta chains below, sequenced in a study of T cells in women clearing cervical HPV infection. Produced via immunoSEQ multiplex PCR; TCRdb's table is partial and in-frame only. This table lists roughly 22,000 clones. Material for sequencing was blood buffy coat. The receptors derive from a woman between 18 and 69 years old with a cervical HPV16 infection that either progressed to CIN3+ or cleared (not recorded which).

Details on this clone: The read finishes 3 residues shy of the CDR3 end, and the germline J gene is used to complete it. J is TRBJ1-3 and V is TRBV29-1, with D perhaps TRBD1 (5 bases). Germline values: CDR1 SQVTM, CDR2 ANQGSEA. The CDR3 spans 18 residues. Trimming stripped 0 bases from V and 1 base from J, with 19 bases between. Partial CDR3 DNA: TGCAGCGTTGAAGATTGGGGTGAGGGGAGGTTATCTGGAAACACC. This codes for CSVEDWGEGRLSGNT. The complete CDR3 reads CSVEDWGEGRLSGNTIYF. Full variable domain (missing parts from reference TRBV29-1 and TRBJ1-3): SAVISQKPSRDICQRGTSLTIQCQVDSQVTMMFWYRQQPGQSLTLIATANQGSEATYESGFVIDKFPISRPNLTFSTLTVSNMSPEDSSIYLCSVEDWGEGRLSGNTIYFGEGSWLTVV.

To note about this clone: From the germline J gene comes the end of the CDR3, since the read stops 3 residues before it. The chain recombines TRBV7-9 with TRBJ1-3; perhaps TRBD1 as D (6 bases). Germline CDR1 reads SEHNR; CDR2 reads FQNEAQ (reference sequence). The V end was cut by 1 base, the J end by 0 bases, with 7 bases between. The CDR3 runs 15 residues. CDR3 DNA, as far as it was read: TGTGCCAGCAGCTTAGAAGGGGGCTCTGGAAACACC. This gives the protein CASSLEGGSGNT. The CDR3, in full, reads CASSLEGGSGNTIYF.

Turning to this clone: The CDR3 goes on 3 residues after the read ends, and that part is filled in from the germline J gene. The rearrangement links TRBV2 to TRBJ2-3; D might be TRBD2 (5 bases). Trimming removed 6 bases from V and 0 bases from J, with 13 bases in between. From germline, CDR1 is SNHLY and CDR2 FYNNEI. The CDR3 spans 15 residues. The DNA read from the CDR3 is TGTGCCAGCAGCAGAAATAGCGTAAGCACAGATACG. Translating it yields CASSRNSVSTDT. The CDR3 in its entirety is CASSRNSVSTDTQYF.

As regards this clone: The observed sequence ends 3 residues before the CDR3 terminus, with the missing tail filled in from the germline J gene. The chain couples TRBV7-8 to TRBJ2-1; no definite D call. Trimming stripped 4 bases from V and 6 bases from J, with 13 bases between. The CDR3 spans 14 residues. Germline-derived CDR1 and CDR2 are SGHVS and FQNEAQ. The CDR3 bases that were read are TGTGCCAGCAGCTGGTCCGGGTCAACCAATGAG. Its translation: CASSWSGSTNE. The full CDR3 is CASSWSGSTNEQFF.

Details on this clone: The read is 3 residues too short to cover the CDR3 end, so that end is filled in from the germline J gene. The chain recombines TRBV2 with TRBJ2-5; 9 nucleotides agree with TRBD2. Trimming removed 3 bases from V and 4 bases from J; junction bases left unmatched: 6. The germline CDR1 and CDR2 sequences are SNHLY and FYNNEI. The CDR3 has 15 residues. CDR3 DNA, as far as it was read: TGTGCCAGCAGTGACCTAGCGGGATCGGGAGAGACC. Translating gives CASSDLAGSGET. The entire CDR3 protein is CASSDLAGSGETQYF.

Comment on this clone: The missing CDR3 end, 3 residues past where the read stops, is filled in from the germline J gene. The chain employs TRBV29-1 and TRBJ2-1; 11 bases are shared with TRBD2. The length of the CDR3 is 15 residues. V gave up 3 bases and J gave up 5 bases; unmatched junction bases: 6. Germline loops: CDR1 SQVTM, CDR2 ANQGSEA. CDR3 region: CSVEEGLAANNEQFF. Partial CDR3 DNA: TGCAGCGTTGAGGAGGGACTAGCGGCAAACAATGAG.

CDR3 DNA (partial): TGTGCCTGGAGTGTATCCAGGGGAAGCAATCAGCCC. It yields the protein CAWSVSRGSNQP. The whole CDR3 sequence reads CAWSVSRGSNQPQHF. The V and J genes are TRBV30 and TRBJ1-5, with a tentative D call TRBD1 (6 bases). Sequencing ends 3 residues short of the CDR3 end; the germline J gene provides the rest. Germline V lookup: CDR1 GTSNPN, CDR2 SVGIG (reference sequence). This CDR3 is built from 15 residues. V lost 0 bases to trimming and J lost 1 base, with 10 bases between them.

Of note for this clone: The observed sequence ends 3 residues before the CDR3 terminus, with the missing tail filled in from the germline J gene. V gene TRBV20-1 combines with J gene TRBJ2-7, with TRBD1 identical over 9 bases. Germline assignment: CDR1 DFQATT and CDR2 SNEGSKA (reference sequence). This CDR3 is 14 amino acids long. With V trimmed by 8 bases and J by 4 bases, 12 bases remained unmatched. CDR3 region: CSISRDRDWYEQYF. The CDR3 bases that were read are TGCAGTATATCACGGGACAGGGATTGGTACGAG.

As for this clone: The read finishes 3 residues shy of the CDR3 end, and the germline J gene is used to complete it. V is TRBV5-1 and J is TRBJ1-6; TRBD1 aligns across 8 bases. The CDR3 runs 15 residues. Germline lookup yields CDR1 SGHRS and CDR2 YFSETQ. Unmatched junction bases numbered 6, after V lost 4 bases and J lost 6 bases. This chain's CDR3 is CASSQKQGANSPLHF. CDR3 DNA, as far as it was read: TGCGCCAGCAGCCAGAAGCAGGGGGCTAATTCACCC.

Concerning this clone: The read ends 3 residues shy of where the CDR3 ends; the end is completed using the germline J gene. The chain has TRBV29-1 and TRBJ2-6; 10 bases line up with TRBD2. Germline lookup yields CDR1 SQVTM and CDR2 ANQGSEA. V trimming: 4 bases; J trimming: 0 bases; junction bases outside the gene matches: 0. CDR3 length equals 15 residues. CDR3 protein: CSVASGSSGANVLTF. The CDR3 bases that were read are TGCAGCGTTGCTAGCGGGAGCTCTGGGGCCAACGTC.

Of note for this clone: The read terminates 3 residues before the CDR3 end, so the remaining end is supplied by the germline J gene. The chain combines TRBV7-9 with TRBJ2-1, with D perhaps TRBD2 (6 bases). The germline V gene encodes CDR1 SEHNR and CDR2 FQNEAQ (reference sequence). There are 13 residues in the CDR3. V gave up 5 bases and J gave up 6 bases, with 11 bases separating them. The DNA read from the CDR3 is TGTGCCAGCAGCAGCCGGGACTCCAATGAG. Its translation is CASSSRDSNE. In full, the CDR3 reads CASSSRDSNEQFF.

On this clone itself: The junction departs from the called germline gene at one end, perhaps through a read error. The read finishes 3 residues shy of the CDR3 end, and the germline J gene is used to complete it. This chain connects TRBV7-7 to TRBJ2-5, with 9 bases that match TRBD1. This CDR3 contains 15 residues. Germline V lookup: CDR1 SSHAT, CDR2 FNYEAQ (reference sequence). CDR3 bases read: TGTGCTAGCAGCTTAGGGGGACAGGGCCAAGAGACC. It yields the protein CASSLGGQGQET. The whole CDR3 sequence reads CASSLGGQGQETQYF.

As for this clone: The read is 3 residues too short to cover the CDR3 end, so that end is filled in from the germline J gene. The V and J genes are TRBV10-3 and TRBJ2-7; the D gene could be TRBD1 or TRBD2 (5 bases each). This CDR3 has 12 residues. Trimming cost V 6 bases and J 6 bases, with 12 bases left between them. CDR1 and CDR2 (germline): ENHRY, SYGVKD. The CDR3 region is CAISFEGSEQYF. The CDR3 bases that were read are TGTGCCATCAGCTTCGAGGGGAGCGAG.

On this clone itself: A junction boundary mismatches the germline segment, possibly from a read error. The sequence runs out 3 residues before the end of the CDR3; the remainder is reconstructed from the germline J gene. V gene TRBV4-2 combines with J gene TRBJ1-2; weak D call: TRBD1 (6 bases). Germline CDR1 LGHNA, CDR2 YNFKEQ. The CDR3 runs 13 residues. CDR3 loop: CASSQDARGGYTF. The sequenced CDR3 bases are TGCGCCAGCAGCCAAGATGCCAGGGGTGGC.

As concerns this clone: The missing CDR3 end, 3 residues past where the read stops, is filled in from the germline J gene. The chain employs TRBV5-4 and TRBJ1-4; tentative D call: TRBD1 (5 bases). Germline V gene lookup returns CDR1 SGHNT and CDR2 YYREEE (reference sequence). V was clipped by 2 bases and J by 5 bases, with 16 bases between them. This CDR3 has 16 amino acids. The CDR3 region is CASSFGGRSENEKLFF. The sequenced CDR3 bases are TGTGCCAGCAGCTTCGGGGGAAGGTCGGAGAATGAAAAA.

A word on this clone: Sequencing ends 3 residues short of the CDR3 end; the germline J gene provides the rest. V usage is TRBV20-1 and J usage is TRBJ1-2, with a possible D match to TRBD1 (5 bases). Trimming left V 3 bases short and J 4 bases short, with 15 bases between. The CDR3 has 14 amino acids. From germline, CDR1 is DFQATT and CDR2 SNEGSKA (reference sequence). CDR3 DNA (partial): TGCAGTGCTAGGGGCGATAAAGACAGCTATGGC. Amino acids: CSARGDKDSYG. The entire CDR3 protein is CSARGDKDSYGYTF.

Comment on this clone: Sequencing ends 3 residues short of the CDR3 end; the germline J gene provides the rest. V and J are TRBV5-1 and TRBJ2-7; D not resolved. The CDR3 is 13 residues long. Germline loops: CDR1 SGHRS, CDR2 YFSETQ. Trimming took off 6 bases at V and 6 bases at J, with 16 bases between the two ends. The CDR3 is CASTTPPSFEQYF. The CDR3 bases that were read are TGCGCCAGCACCACTCCTCCTTCTTTCGAG.

About this clone: The sequence runs out 3 residues before the end of the CDR3; the remainder is reconstructed from the germline J gene. The genes are TRBV5-1 and TRBJ2-3; 7 bases map to TRBD2. Germline V CDR1 and CDR2: SGHRS, YFSETQ. Germline trimming cut 4 bases from V and 0 bases from J; bases unmatched to any gene: 2. This CDR3 has 14 amino acids. The CDR3 region is CASSGGGSTDTQYF. Partial CDR3 DNA: TGCGCCAGCAGCGGGGGGGGGAGCACAGATACG.

The part of the CDR3 DNA that was read is TGTGCCTGGAAAGAGGGCAGTAATTCACCC. Protein sequence: CAWKEGSNSP. The entire CDR3 reads CAWKEGSNSPLHF. The gene calls are TRBV30 and TRBJ1-6, with D unresolved. The CDR3 extends 3 residues past the end of the read, so its final part is completed from the germline J gene. The V gene's germline CDR1 is GTSNPN and CDR2 SVGIG (reference sequence). V gave up 4 bases and J gave up 6 bases, with 10 bases separating them. The CDR3 consists of 13 residues.

A remark on this clone: Read sequence stops 3 residues before the CDR3 end, and the germline J gene provides the missing end. The chain couples TRBV30 to TRBJ2-7, with D possibly being TRBD1 (6 bases). Trimming shortened V by 0 bases and J by 3 bases, and 9 bases separated the two germline ends. Germline values: CDR1 GTSNPN, CDR2 SVGIG (reference sequence). This CDR3 contains 13 residues. CDR3 bases read: TGTGCCTGGAGTGTAAACAGGGTCTACGAG. This encodes CAWSVNRVYE. The entire CDR3 is CAWSVNRVYEQYF.

Concerning this clone itself: The CDR3 end falls 3 residues outside the read, so it is completed with the germline J gene. The J gene is TRBJ1-3, the V gene TRBV30, with D unresolved. The germline V and J ends were trimmed by 3 bases and 4 bases, with 16 bases remaining between them. Germline V gene data show CDR1 as GTSNPN and CDR2 as SVGIG (reference sequence). The CDR3 consists of 15 residues. The DNA read from the CDR3 is TGTGCCTGGAGCGCCAAGCTCGGGGAGGGAAACACC. Translating gives CAWSAKLGEGNT. The whole CDR3 reads CAWSAKLGEGNTIYF.

As to this clone: The CDR3 end lies 3 residues beyond the end of the read and is filled in from the germline J gene. The chain couples TRBV7-3 to TRBJ2-5; 12 bases are a match to TRBD2. Germline V CDR1 and CDR2: SGHTA, FQGTGA. V lost 4 bases and J lost 5; bases outside the gene matches: 8. The CDR3 has 16 amino acids. CDR3 DNA (partial): TGTGCCAGCAGCTCCCCACTAGCGGGAGGAGAGGAGACC. Amino acids: CASSSPLAGGEET. From start to end, the CDR3 is CASSSPLAGGEETQYF.

Judged by frequency, this clone is medium-sized. The CDR3 end is not reached by the read, which stops 3 residues before it; the germline J gene fills it in. The V gene is TRBV14, the J gene TRBJ1-1, with TRBD1 identical over 7 bases. CDR1 and CDR2 from the germline V gene are SGHDN and FVKESK. The V gene end was trimmed by 5 bases and the J gene end by 3 bases; junction bases not matched to a gene: 6. The CDR3 contains 14 residues. CDR3 sequence: CASSKTGYYTEAFF. The sequenced CDR3 bases are TGTGCCAGCAGCAAGACAGGGTACTACACTGAA.

On this clone itself: The read stops 3 residues short of the end of the CDR3; the missing end is completed from the germline J gene. This sequence joins TRBV11-2 and TRBJ1-1; possibly TRBD1 for D (6 bases). V lost 5 bases, J lost 0 bases, and 13 bases lay in between. The CDR3 runs to 15 residues. Per the germline V gene, CDR1 is SGHAT and CDR2 is FQNNGV. CDR3 sequence reads: CASSRPGQLNTEAFF. The covered CDR3 bases are TGTGCCAGCAGCCGCCCGGGACAACTGAACACTGAA.